These 29 T cell receptor beta chains originate from one sample sequenced in a study of T cells in Graves' hyperthyroidism and ophthalmopathy. Amplified TCR beta CDR3 regions came from RNA transcripts. TCR CDR3 underwent first-round RT-PCR with the HTBI primer set. TCRdb reprocessed the multiplex PCR reads with MiXCR, giving one entry per CDR3 protein. The table lists 640,000 or so distinct CDR3 sequences, approximately 15% of them singletons. Sample: blood. These receptors were obtained from a woman younger than 30 with Graves' ophthalmopathy.

Ten or more counts support this clonotype. The rearrangement uses TRBV5-5 and TRBJ1-5; D remains unclear. This CDR3 has 14 residues. Germline CDR1 SGHKS, CDR2 YYEKEE (reference sequence). V was clipped by 1 base and J by 0 bases, with 5 bases between them. The CDR3 sequence is CASSLFPSNQPQHF. Written as DNA, the CDR3 is TGTGCCAGCAGCTTGTTCCCTAGCAATCAGCCCCAGCATTTT.

This clonotype was observed a few times. The chain recombines TRBV9 with TRBJ2-1; D may be TRBD2 (5 bases). The CDR3 sequence is 17 residues long. Deletions cut 0 bases from V and 0 bases from J, with 13 bases between. CDR1 and CDR2 from the germline V gene are SGDLS and YYNGEE. The CDR3: CASSVAPIGSSYNEQFF. The CDR3 DNA reads TGTGCCAGCAGCGTAGCTCCCATTGGGAGCTCCTACAATGAGCAGTTCTTC.

This clonotype was seen more than once but under ten times. The genes are TRBV11-3 and TRBJ2-6; 10 bases align to TRBD1. Per germline, CDR1 SGHNT and CDR2 YENEEA. The CDR3 length is 16 residues. Trimming at V came to 4 bases and at J to 2 bases, leaving 2 bases not matched to a gene. The CDR3 bases are TGTGCCAGCAGCTCCGGACAGGGGGCTGGGGCCAACGTCCTGACTTTC. This encodes CASSSGQGAGANVLTF.

This clonotype was counted many times. This chain uses TRBV20-1 with TRBJ1-5; D may be TRBD1 (5 bases). Deletions cut 3 bases from V and 2 bases from J, with 8 bases between. The CDR3 has 13 amino acids. From germline, CDR1 is DFQATT and CDR2 SNEGSKA (reference sequence). As DNA, the CDR3 is TGCAGTGCTAGGTCCAGGGGCAATCAGCCCCAGCATTTT. This translates into CSARSRGNQPQHF.

The chain has TRBV7-8 and TRBJ2-1; D assignment may be TRBD1 or TRBD2 (5 bases each). From germline, CDR1 is SGHVS and CDR2 FQNEAQ. The CDR3 contains 13 residues. Trimming stripped 2 bases from V and 10 bases from J, with 12 bases between. The CDR3, as DNA: TGTGCCAGCAGCTTATTGGGTGGGGACGAGCAGTTCTTC. Its translation is CASSLLGGDEQFF.

Only a few counts were recorded for this clonotype. The genes are TRBV6-1 and TRBJ1-3; D is perhaps TRBD1 (5 bases). The V and J ends lost 8 bases and 1 base respectively, with 18 bases between them. The CDR3 is 16 amino acids. Germline V lookup: CDR1 MNHNS, CDR2 SASEGT. The CDR3 DNA sequence: TGTGCCAGCTTACCCAAAGGGGCCACGTCTGGAAACACCATATATTTT. Its protein product is CASLPKGATSGNTIYF.

Many counts were recorded for this clonotype. The rearrangement links TRBV27 to TRBJ2-7; TRBD2 aligns across 8 bases. CDR3 length equals 15 residues. Per germline, CDR1 MNHEY and CDR2 SMNVEV (reference sequence). The trim removed 6 bases at V and 6 bases at J, leaving 13 bases unmatched. CDR3 coding DNA: TGTGCCAGCAGACCGACCGGGACTAGGCCCGCCGAGCAGTACTTC. As protein: CASRPTGTRPAEQYF.

The sample holds many counts of this clonotype. The rearrangement joins TRBV28 to TRBJ2-7; D ambiguous. The V and J ends lost 2 bases and 0 bases respectively, with 14 bases between them. Germline CDR1 reads MDHEN; CDR2 reads SYDVKM. The CDR3 covers 16 residues. CDR3: CASSLDHGRTSYEQYF. Here the CDR3 DNA reads TGTGCCAGCAGTTTAGACCATGGACGGACCTCCTACGAGCAGTACTTC.

This clonotype has a count of ten or more. CDR3 sequence: CASRAGTGDFPGGYTF. The CDR3 DNA follows: TGTGCCAGCAGAGCCGGGACAGGGGATTTTCCGGGAGGCTACACCTTC. The chain joins TRBV28 to TRBJ1-2; TRBD1 matches at 10 bases. The CDR3 spans 16 residues. CDR1 and CDR2 (germline): MDHEN, SYDVKM. The junction had 15 bases not matched to a gene; V was cut back by 6 bases and J by 8 bases.

This clonotype was counted at least ten times. This CDR3 reads CSAREPTVDRALTNEQFF. The CDR3 DNA follows: TGCAGTGCTAGAGAACCCACCGTAGACAGGGCCCTTACAAATGAGCAGTTCTTC. The chain joins TRBV20-1 to TRBJ2-1; 7 bases are a match to TRBD1. V trimming: 0 bases; J trimming: 7 bases; junction bases outside the gene matches: 18. CDR3 length equals 18 residues. CDR1 is DFQATT, CDR2 SNEGSKA, per germline (reference sequence).

There are many counts of this clonotype. The V gene is TRBV6-1, the J gene TRBJ2-3, with 12 bases fitting TRBD2. The V and J ends lost 5 bases and 4 bases, in that order; junction bases with no gene match: 13. There are 18 residues in the CDR3. Germline V gene data show CDR1 as MNHNS and CDR2 as SASEGT. The CDR3 DNA sequence: TGTGCCAGCAGTTCACTAGCGGGAGGCCCAAATAGACCAGATACGCAGTATTTT. Its translation is CASSSLAGGPNRPDTQYF.

In this sample, this clonotype turned up a few times. V usage is TRBV6-1 and J usage is TRBJ2-4; TRBD1 is a possible D gene (6 bases). The CDR3 contains 14 residues. The V and J ends lost 7 bases and 2 bases respectively, with 12 bases between them. Germline assignment: CDR1 MNHNS and CDR2 SASEGT. The CDR3 is CASIPGDPKNIQYF. The CDR3 DNA reads TGTGCCAGCATCCCAGGGGATCCCAAAAACATTCAGTACTTC.

There are many counts of this clonotype. The rearrangement links TRBV12-3 or TRBV12-4 to TRBJ2-1; 10 nucleotides agree with TRBD2. This CDR3 spans 15 amino acids. V was pared by 2 bases and J by 2 bases, with 0 bases of the junction left unmatched. DNA for the CDR3: TGTGCCAGCAGTTTAACTAGCGGGGCCTACAATGAGCAGTTCTTC. Its translation is CASSLTSGAYNEQFF.

This clonotype was counted ten times or more. This sequence joins TRBV29-1 and TRBJ1-2; D is possibly TRBD1 (6 bases). Looked up from germline, CDR1 is SQVTM and CDR2 is ANQGSEA. Trimming took off 0 bases at V and 4 bases at J, with 15 bases between the two ends. This CDR3 region has 15 residues. CDR3 in amino acids: CSVEDRRRGTYGYTF. CDR3 nucleotides: TGCAGCGTTGAAGATCGGCGCAGGGGTACCTATGGCTACACCTTC.

This clonotype was recorded many times. The rearrangement uses TRBV6-2 or TRBV6-3 and TRBJ1-5, with TRBD1 identical over 10 bases. The V gene's germline CDR1 is MNHEY and CDR2 SVGEGT. The trim removed 11 bases at V and 2 bases at J, leaving 12 bases unmatched. The CDR3 sequence is 16 residues long. CDR3 nucleotides: TGTGCCGTCAGGGGGACAGGGGCAGGGGGCAATCAGCCCCAGCATTTT. Its translation: CAVRGTGAGGNQPQHF.

This clonotype was recorded at least ten times. The CDR3 region is CASVGGVHGYTF. CDR3 nucleotides: TGTGCCAGCGTTGGGGGGGTTCATGGCTACACCTTC. The J gene is TRBJ1-2, the V gene TRBV28; maybe TRBD1 (5 bases). CDR3 length: 12 amino acids. Looked up from germline, CDR1 is MDHEN and CDR2 is SYDVKM. The V and J ends lost 8 bases and 6 bases respectively, with 13 bases between them.

The sample holds many counts of this clonotype. The genes are TRBV10-3 and TRBJ2-2; TRBD1 aligns across 9 bases. The CDR3 is made up of 15 amino acids. V lost 7 bases, J lost 3 bases, and 6 bases stayed unmatched. CDR1 is ENHRY, CDR2 SYGVKD, per germline. CDR3 bases: TGTGCCATCACACGGGACAGGGTGGACACCGGGGAGCTGTTTTTT. Translated, it gives CAITRDRVDTGELFF.

This clonotype turned up a few times. The genes are TRBV6-2 or TRBV6-3 and TRBJ2-1, with 8 bases fitting TRBD1. In germline, CDR1 is MNHEY, CDR2 SVGEGT. The CDR3 sequence is 16 residues long. V trimming: 2 bases; J trimming: 4 bases; junction bases outside the gene matches: 7. The CDR3 spells CASSYQGDRGYNEQFF. CDR3 DNA: TGTGCCAGCAGTTACCAGGGTGACAGGGGATACAATGAGCAGTTCTTC.

This clonotype has ten or more counts. The J gene is TRBJ2-7, the V gene TRBV7-3; D unresolved. CDR1 is SGHTA and CDR2 is FQGTGA in the germline V gene. V gave up 2 bases and J gave up 6 bases, with 11 bases separating them. CDR3 length equals 13 residues. CDR3 DNA sequence: TGTGCCAGCAGCTTAGACCGTTATGGCGAGCAGTACTTC. It specifies CASSLDRYGEQYF.

This clonotype occurred a few times. This chain uses TRBV29-1 with TRBJ1-2; a possible D gene is TRBD1 (6 bases). Germline CDR1 SQVTM, CDR2 ANQGSEA. Trimming left V 2 bases short and J 0 bases short, with 7 bases between. The length of the CDR3 is 13 residues. The CDR3 DNA reads TGCAGCGTTGAATCAGGGGCTAACTATGGCTACACCTTC. As protein: CSVESGANYGYTF. Full variable domain (remainder filled in from reference TRBV29-1 and TRBJ1-2): SAVISQKPSRDICQRGTSLTIQCQVDSQVTMMFWYRQQPGQSLTLIATANQGSEATYESGFVIDKFPISRPNLTFSTLTVSNMSPEDSSIYLCSVESGANYGYTFGSGTRLTVV.

This clonotype was observed a few times. The J gene is TRBJ2-6, the V gene TRBV7-9, with 7 bases aligning to TRBD1. CDR3 length: 16 residues. Germline trimming cut 4 bases from V and 2 bases from J; bases unmatched to any gene: 5. Germline V gives CDR1 SEHNR, CDR2 FQNEAQ (reference sequence). The CDR3 DNA sequence: TGTGCCAGCAGCTCGAGGGGGACAGCTGGGGCCAACGTCCTGACTTTC. It translates to CASSSRGTAGANVLTF.

This clonotype was counted many times. The J gene is TRBJ2-3, the V gene TRBV7-3; 7 bases line up with TRBD2. J lost 6 bases, V lost 5 bases, and 8 bases had no gene match. The length of the CDR3 is 14 residues. Germline lookup yields CDR1 SGHTA and CDR2 FQGTGA. The CDR3 DNA reads TGTGCCAGCAGCAAGACTAGCAGGTTGGATACGCAGTATTTT. Translated: CASSKTSRLDTQYF.

This clonotype has a count of ten or more. The V gene is TRBV28, the J gene TRBJ2-5; 7 bases align to TRBD2. The trim removed 5 bases at V and 3 bases at J, leaving 15 bases unmatched. The CDR3 extends over 17 amino acids. Germline values: CDR1 MDHEN, CDR2 SYDVKM. This chain's CDR3 is CASSRSRALAVKETQYF. In DNA form, the CDR3 reads TGTGCCAGCAGTAGAAGCAGGGCCCTAGCGGTGAAAGAGACCCAGTACTTC.

This clonotype was recorded many times. The chain carries TRBV5-1 and TRBJ2-3, with D perhaps matching TRBD1 (5 bases). This CDR3 is built from 16 residues. Trimming took 3 bases from V and 8 from J, leaving 22 bases between them. Germline V gene lookup returns CDR1 SGHRS and CDR2 YFSETQ. The CDR3 bases are TGCGCCAGCAGCTCGGCCCAATGGACAAGCTACGGTACGCAGTATTTT. This gives the protein CASSSAQWTSYGTQYF. The whole variable domain, filled in from reference TRBV5-1 and TRBJ2-3, reads KAGVTQTPRYLIKTRGQQVTLSCSPISGHRSVSWYQQTPGQGLQFLFEYFSETQRNKGNFPGRFSGRQFSNSRSEMNVSTLELGDSALYLCASSSAQWTSYGTQYFGPGTRLTVL.

Turning to this clonotype: A much larger clone sits a single nucleotide away, making a read error possible. The V and J genes are TRBV20-1 and TRBJ1-1; TRBD1 matches at 7 bases. This CDR3 contains 13 residues. Germline V CDR1 and CDR2: DFQATT, SNEGSKA (reference sequence). V lost 5 bases to trimming and J lost 3 bases; unmatched junction nucleotides: 6. The CDR3 DNA follows: TGCAGTGCTGCAACAGGGGTTTACACTGAAGCTTTCTTT. Translated, it gives CSAATGVYTEAFF.

The gene calls are TRBV29-1 and TRBJ2-2, with D unresolved. The CDR3 totals 14 residues. V gave up 2 bases and J gave up 3 bases, with 10 bases separating them. CDR1 and CDR2 from the germline V gene are SQVTM and ANQGSEA. Here the CDR3 reads CSVEKAPDTGELFF. For the CDR3, the DNA is TGCAGCGTTGAAAAGGCCCCCGACACCGGGGAGCTGTTTTTT.

The sample holds many counts of this clonotype. The chain has TRBV7-9 and TRBJ2-7; D is uncertain. V was shortened by 1 base and J by 8 bases, with 12 bases between the two germline ends. The CDR3 length is 13 residues. Germline V gives CDR1 SEHNR, CDR2 FQNEAQ (reference sequence). CDR3 region: CASSLVTFGKQYF. As DNA, the CDR3 is TGTGCCAGCAGCTTAGTGACGTTCGGAAAGCAGTACTTC. Supplemented by reference TRBV7-9 and TRBJ2-7, the full variable domain reads DTGVSQNPRHKITKRGQNVTFRCDPISEHNRLYWYRQTLGQGPEFLTYFQNEAQLEKSRLLSDRFSAERPKGSFSTLEIQRTEQGDSAMYLCASSLVTFGKQYFGPGTRLTVT.

This clonotype occurred a few times. V and J are TRBV9 and TRBJ2-1; TRBD2 aligns across 7 bases. The germline V gene encodes CDR1 SGDLS and CDR2 YYNGEE. The CDR3 extends over 16 amino acids. J was trimmed by 0 bases and V by 3 bases; bases with no gene match: 6. The CDR3 sequence: CASSAHSGNSYNEQFF. CDR3 DNA: TGTGCCAGCAGCGCCCACAGCGGGAACTCCTACAATGAGCAGTTCTTC.

Comment on this clonotype: At one boundary the junction diverges from the germline segment, which might be a read error. V gene TRBV28 combines with J gene TRBJ2-1; D gene unclear. CDR1 MDHEN and CDR2 SYDVKM come from the germline V gene. The CDR3 length is 11 residues. The CDR3, as DNA: TGTGCCAGCAGCCCCTTAAATGAGCAGCTCTTC. Its protein product is CASSPLNEQLF.